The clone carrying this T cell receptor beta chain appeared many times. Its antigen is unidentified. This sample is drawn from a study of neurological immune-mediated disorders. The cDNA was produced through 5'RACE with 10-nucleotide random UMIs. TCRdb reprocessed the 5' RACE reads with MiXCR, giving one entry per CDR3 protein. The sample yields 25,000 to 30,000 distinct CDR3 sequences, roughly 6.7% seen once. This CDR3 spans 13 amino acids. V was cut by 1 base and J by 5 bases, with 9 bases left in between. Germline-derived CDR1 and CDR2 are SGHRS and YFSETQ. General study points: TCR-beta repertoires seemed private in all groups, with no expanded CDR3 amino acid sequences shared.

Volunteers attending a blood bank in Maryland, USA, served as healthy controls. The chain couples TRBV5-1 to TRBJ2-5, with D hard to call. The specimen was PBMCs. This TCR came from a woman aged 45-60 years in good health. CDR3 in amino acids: CASSLSQVETQYF. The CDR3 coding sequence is TGCGCCAGCAGCTTGTCTCAGGTGGAGACCCAGTACTTC.